This T cell receptor beta chain appears in the sequencing data of a study of Ad26.COV2.S vaccination and SARS-CoV-2 variants. Described treatment: over 15 received Ad26.COV2.S at low or high dose, single or two shots; about five received placebo; per-sample allocation not given. Day 63 after the first injection of vaccine or placebo was the sampling time. This clone was picked up one time. The V and J ends lost 5 bases and 3 bases respectively, with 11 bases between them. The CDR3 length is 14 residues. Germline-derived CDR1 and CDR2 are MNHEY and SVGAGI. Measured with immunoSEQ multiplex PCR; TCRdb has only the in-frame clones, and not every one. The sample yields 350,000 to 500,000 clones, less than 95% seen once.

This chain joins TRBV6-5 and TRBJ2-1; the D gene could be TRBD1 or TRBD2 (5 bases each). Here the sequenced sample was peripheral blood, taken in a trial of Ad26.COV2.S vaccine versus placebo. This TCR was recovered from a person between 18 and 65 years old who received the Ad26.COV2.S COVID-19 vaccine or a placebo. Written as DNA, the CDR3 is TGTGCCAGCAGTCGTATGAGGGGCTACAATGAGCAGTTCTTC. It encodes CASSRMRGYNEQFF.